This T cell receptor beta chain originates from a study of patients and donors after allogeneic stem cell transplantation. The CDR3 covers 15 residues. V was pared by 3 bases and J by 3 bases, with 1 base of the junction left unmatched. The germline V gene encodes CDR1 KGHDR and CDR2 SFDVKD. In this sample, this clonotype turned up a few times. TCRdb called the RT-PCR reads again in MiXCR, with one record for every CDR3 protein. The profile shows about 410,000 distinct CDR3 sequences, 16% of them singletons. V usage is TRBV24-1 and J usage is TRBJ2-2; 9 bases are shared with TRBD2. The TCR originated in a human donor who was either an allogeneic HSCT recipient or a stem cell or donor lymphocyte infusion donor (not recorded which). It is not recorded whose cells these are; they may come from a transplant donor. Sequenced sample: blood, either unsorted or a sorted T cell fraction (not recorded which). The CDR3 here is CATSDLAGHTGELFF. CDR3 sequence (DNA): TGTGCCACCAGTGATCTAGCGGGACACACCGGGGAGCTGTTTTTT.